Listed below are T cell receptor beta chains from one sample, sequenced in a study of blood T cell repertoires in COVID-19. The method was immunoSEQ multiplex PCR; TCRdb's version includes in-frame clones alone and lacks a portion of them. The table has about 20,000 clones, about 85% seen once. The sequenced sample was peripheral blood. These receptors came from a human donor in a cohort sampled during active COVID-19. Each CDR3 is given with its conserved first and last residue. A D gene is named only where the DNA matches it firmly. A row's size may be missing; if present it is once, few, many or a size class.

d_gene	j_gene	abundance	v_gene	CDR3aa	CDR3nt
TRBD1	TRBJ1-1	.	TRBV5-1	CASSFTGGKTEAFF	TGCGCCAGCAGTTTCACAGGGGGCAAGACTGAAGCTTTCTTT
.	TRBJ2-7	.	TRBV20-1	CSASSVTSAYEQYF	TGCAGTGCTAGTTCAGTGACTAGTGCCTACGAGCAGTACTTC
.	TRBJ1-1	.	TRBV7-9	CASSIGVEEAFF	TGTGCCAGCAGCATAGGTGTCGAGGAAGCTTTCTTT
.	TRBJ1-2	once	TRBV21-1	CASSNFDQGARGYTF	TGTGCCAGCAGCAATTTTGATCAGGGGGCGCGGGGCTACACCTTC
TRBD1	TRBJ1-2	.	TRBV10-3	CAITQTGGNGYTF	TGTGCCATCACTCAGACAGGGGGAAACGGCTACACCTTC
TRBD2	TRBJ2-7	once	TRBV5-5	CASSLGPGTNYEQYF	TGTGCCAGCAGCTTGGGGCCCGGGACTAACTACGAGCAGTACTTC
.	TRBJ2-7	.	TRBV18	CASSPTAAGYEQYF	TGTGCCAGCTCACCCACCGCAGCAGGCTACGAGCAGTACTTC
.	TRBJ1-1	.	TRBV12-3/TRBV12-4	CASGTMNTEAFF	TGTGCCAGCGGCACCATGAACACTGAAGCTTTCTTT
.	TRBJ2-5	.	TRBV28	CASSQTRIQETQYF	TGTGCCAGCAGTCAGACTAGGATCCAAGAGACCCAGTACTTC
.	TRBJ2-4	.	TRBV4-2	CASSQGQGKNIQYF	TGTGCCAGCAGCCAAGGCCAGGGCAAAAACATTCAGTACTTC
TRBD2	TRBJ2-7	.	TRBV4-1	CASSRDYSYEQYF	TGCGCCAGCAGTCGGGACTACTCCTACGAGCAGTACTTC
.	TRBJ1-3	.	TRBV5-6	CASKIGASGNTIYF	TGTGCCAGCAAGATAGGGGCCTCTGGAAACACCATATATTTT
TRBD1	TRBJ2-7	.	TRBV28	CASSPPAGTGWEQYF	TGTGCCAGCAGTCCCCCCGCCGGGACAGGGTGGGAGCAGTACTTC
TRBD1	TRBJ2-3	.	TRBV24-1	CATSQRTGWTDTQYF	TGTGCCACCAGCCAACGGACAGGGTGGACAGATACGCAGTATTTT
TRBD1	TRBJ2-5	.	TRBV7-9	CASSSLKDRGIQETQYF	TGTGCCAGCAGCTCGCTTAAGGACAGGGGGATTCAAGAGACCCAGTACTTC
TRBD2	TRBJ2-1	.	TRBV6-5	CASSYGRAGYNEQFF	TGTGCCAGCAGTTACGGGAGGGCCGGGTACAATGAGCAGTTCTTC
.	TRBJ2-2	once	TRBV6-6	CAVLGALQENTGELFF	TGTGCCGTCCTTGGGGCGCTACAGGAGAACACCGGGGAGCTGTTTTTT
TRBD1	TRBJ1-1	.	TRBV2	CASSWDSTYGEAFF	TGTGCCAGCAGTTGGGACAGCACGTACGGCGAAGCTTTCTTT
TRBD2	TRBJ2-3	.	TRBV29-1	CSVVLAGDGKDTQYF	TGCAGCGTTGTTCTAGCGGGAGACGGGAAAGATACGCAGTATTTT
.	TRBJ2-6	.	TRBV18	CASSQGLPGANVLTF	TGTGCCAGCTCGCAGGGGCTCCCTGGGGCCAACGTCCTGACTTTC
.	TRBJ1-2	few	TRBV10-3	CAISFDRKGYTF	TGTGCCATCAGTTTTGACAGGAAAGGCTACACCTTC
.	TRBJ1-3	.	TRBV19	CASSRNRENTGNTIYF	TGTGCCAGTAGTAGGAACCGGGAGAACACTGGAAACACCATATATTTT